This paragraph reports one T cell receptor beta chain. Its antigen is not known. Other DNA sequences within the sample encode an identical CDR3. From germline, CDR1 is LNHDA and CDR2 SQIVND (reference sequence). The CDR3 is 13 residues long. The ends were cut back, 5 bases at V and 1 base at J, with 8 bases in the middle. The PCR used 60 Vbeta and 13 Jbeta primers. The table came from immunoSEQ multiplex PCR; TCRdb's copy has only in-frame clones and leaves some out. The sample consists of 200,000 to 250,000 clones, 80% to 90% of them appearing once. This entry is derived from a study of cytomegalovirus exposure and HLA in healthy donors. Study findings and constraints: Later on, a genetic analysis was performed. It linked a missense variant in DCLRE1C with V- and J-gene trimming of TCR beta. Per published reports, the classifier diagnosed cytomegalovirus status with high specificity and sensitivity. Across donors, presence/absence analyses took sequencing depth to be roughly uniform. Because they were indistinguishable, some V segments, including TRBV6-2 and TRBV6-3, were excluded.

Sample: PBMCs. The TCR originated in a man aged 25 to 40 in good health and CMV-seronegative. The chain links TRBV19 to TRBJ1-1; D is perhaps TRBD1 (5 bases). The CDR3 spells CASSPRGNTEAFF. The CDR3, as DNA: TGTGCCAGTAGTCCAAGGGGGAACACTGAAGCTTTCTTT.